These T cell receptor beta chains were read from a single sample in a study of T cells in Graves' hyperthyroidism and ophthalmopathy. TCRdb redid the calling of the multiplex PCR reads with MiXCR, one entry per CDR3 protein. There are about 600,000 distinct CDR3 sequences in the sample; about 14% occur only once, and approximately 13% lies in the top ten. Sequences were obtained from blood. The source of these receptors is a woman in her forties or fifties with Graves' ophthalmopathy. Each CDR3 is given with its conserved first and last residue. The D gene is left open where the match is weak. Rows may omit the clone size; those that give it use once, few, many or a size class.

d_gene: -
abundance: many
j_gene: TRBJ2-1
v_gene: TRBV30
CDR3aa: CAWSLSSYNEQFF
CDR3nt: TGTGCCTGGAGTCTGAGCTCCTACAATGAGCAGTTCTTC

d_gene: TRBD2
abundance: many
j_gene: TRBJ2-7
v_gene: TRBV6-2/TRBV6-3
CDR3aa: CASSPAGGPREQYF
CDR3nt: TGTGCCAGCAGTCCAGCGGGAGGGCCTAGGGAGCAGTACTTC

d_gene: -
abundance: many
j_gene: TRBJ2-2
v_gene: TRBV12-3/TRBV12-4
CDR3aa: CASSNRVGTGELFF
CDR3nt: TGTGCCAGCAGCAACAGGGTCGGAACCGGGGAGCTGTTTTTT

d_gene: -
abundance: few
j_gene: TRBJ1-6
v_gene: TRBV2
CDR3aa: CAGHGTLNNSPLHF
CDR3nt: TGTGCCGGACACGGGACTCTGAATAATTCACCCCTCCACTTT

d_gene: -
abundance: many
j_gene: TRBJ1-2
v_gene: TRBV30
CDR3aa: CAWSERRRGDYGYTF
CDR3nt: TGTGCCTGGAGCGAGCGGCGAAGGGGGGACTATGGCTACACCTTC

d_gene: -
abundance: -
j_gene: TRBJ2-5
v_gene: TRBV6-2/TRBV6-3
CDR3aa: CASSYSAAQETQYF
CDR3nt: TGTGCCAGCAGTTACTCGGCAGCCCAAGAGACCCAGTACTTC

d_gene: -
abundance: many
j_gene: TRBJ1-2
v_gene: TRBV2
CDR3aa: CASSEASSRYGYTF
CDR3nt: TGTGCCAGCAGTGAAGCGTCCAGCCGCTATGGCTACACCTTC

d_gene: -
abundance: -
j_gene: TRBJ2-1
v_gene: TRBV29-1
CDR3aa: CSVEDYGSSYNEQFF
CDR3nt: TGCAGCGTTGAAGATTACGGAAGCTCCTACAATGAGCAGTTCTTC

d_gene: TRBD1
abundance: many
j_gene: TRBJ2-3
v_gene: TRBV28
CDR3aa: CASSSPTGGRTDTQYF
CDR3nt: TGTGCCAGCAGTTCCCCGACAGGGGGCCGGACAGATACGCAGTATTTT

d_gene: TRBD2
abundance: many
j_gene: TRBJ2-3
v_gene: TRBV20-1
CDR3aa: CSATLAGGPPLGSDTQYF
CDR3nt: TGCAGTGCTACCTTAGCGGGAGGGCCCCCGCTCGGGTCCGATACGCAGTATTTT

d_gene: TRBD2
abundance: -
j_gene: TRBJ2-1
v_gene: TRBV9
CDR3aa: CASSLTSGVSYNEQFF
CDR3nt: TGTGCCAGCAGCTTAACTAGCGGGGTCTCCTACAATGAGCAGTTCTTC

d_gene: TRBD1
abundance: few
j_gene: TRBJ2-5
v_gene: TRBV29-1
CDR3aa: CSVAATGGSQETQYF
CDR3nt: TGCAGCGTCGCCGCCACAGGGGGATCCCAAGAGACCCAGTACTTC

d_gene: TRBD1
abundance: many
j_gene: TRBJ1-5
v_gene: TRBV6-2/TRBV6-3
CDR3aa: CASRAGTGLNQPQHF
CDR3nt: TGTGCCAGCAGAGCCGGGACAGGGTTGAATCAGCCCCAGCATTTT

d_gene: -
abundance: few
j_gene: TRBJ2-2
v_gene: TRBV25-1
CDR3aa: CASSEVTAYTGELFF
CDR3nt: TGTGCCAGCAGTGAAGTGACAGCCTACACCGGGGAGCTGTTTTTT

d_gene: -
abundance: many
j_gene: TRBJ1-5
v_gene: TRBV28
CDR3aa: CASSFSDGNQPQHF
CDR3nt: TGTGCCAGCAGTTTTAGCGATGGCAATCAGCCCCAGCATTTT

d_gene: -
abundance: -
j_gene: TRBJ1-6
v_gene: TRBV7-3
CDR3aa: CASSLSAGLNSPLHF
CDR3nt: TGTGCCAGCAGCTTATCAGCCGGTCTAAATTCACCCCTCCACTTT

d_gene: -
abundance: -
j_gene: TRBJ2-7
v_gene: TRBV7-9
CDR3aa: CASSLGRSEQYF
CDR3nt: TGTGCCAGCAGCTTAGGAAGGAGTGAGCAGTACTTC

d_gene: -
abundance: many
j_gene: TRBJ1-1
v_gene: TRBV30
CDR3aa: CALTRDGKVGEAFF
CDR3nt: TGTGCCTTAACCCGGGACGGGAAGGTTGGTGAAGCTTTCTTT

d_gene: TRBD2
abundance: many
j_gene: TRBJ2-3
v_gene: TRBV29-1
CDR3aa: CSVGLAGGPNTDTQYF
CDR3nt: TGCAGCGTTGGACTAGCGGGAGGCCCTAACACAGATACGCAGTATTTT

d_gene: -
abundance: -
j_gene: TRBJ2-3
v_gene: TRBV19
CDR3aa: CASSMGLGGDGPQYF
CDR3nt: TGTGCCAGTAGTATGGGACTTGGGGGAGACGGCCCGCAGTATTTT

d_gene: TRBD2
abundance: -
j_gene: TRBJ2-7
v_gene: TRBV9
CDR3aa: CASSPRLAGREQYF
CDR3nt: TGTGCCAGCAGCCCCAGACTAGCGGGACGCGAGCAGTACTTC

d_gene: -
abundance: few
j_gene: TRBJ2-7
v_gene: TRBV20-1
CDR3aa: CSARDRTSVDEQYF
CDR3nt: TGCAGTGCTAGAGATCGCACTAGTGTGGACGAGCAGTACTTC

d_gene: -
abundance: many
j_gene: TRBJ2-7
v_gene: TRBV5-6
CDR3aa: CASSLSTYEQYF
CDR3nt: TGTGCCAGCAGCTTGAGTACCTACGAGCAGTACTTC

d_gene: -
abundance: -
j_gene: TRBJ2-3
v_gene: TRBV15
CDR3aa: CATSRSGSSGDTQYF
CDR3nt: TGTGCCACCAGCAGATCGGGTTCTTCCGGGGATACGCAGTATTTT

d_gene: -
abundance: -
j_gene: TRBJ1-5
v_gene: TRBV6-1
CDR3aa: CASSEAGSYQPQHF
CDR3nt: TGTGCCAGCAGTGAGGCCGGGAGCTATCAGCCCCAGCATTTT

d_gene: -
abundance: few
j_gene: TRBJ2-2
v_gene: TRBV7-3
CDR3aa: CASSPEGPNTGELFF
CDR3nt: TGTGCCAGCAGCCCCGAGGGACCTAACACCGGGGAGCTGTTTTTT

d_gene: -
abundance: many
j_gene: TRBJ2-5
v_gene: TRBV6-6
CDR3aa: CASSYTEGGAGKTQYF
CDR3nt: TGTGCCAGCAGTTACACTGAAGGGGGCGCGGGAAAGACCCAGTACTTC

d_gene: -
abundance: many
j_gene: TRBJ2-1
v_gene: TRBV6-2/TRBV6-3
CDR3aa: CASSPRDYNEQFF
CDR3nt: TGTGCCAGCAGCCCTCGCGACTACAATGAGCAGTTCTTC

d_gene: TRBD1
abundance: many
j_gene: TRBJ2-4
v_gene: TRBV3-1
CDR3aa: CASSPRQGAQLVQYF
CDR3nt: TGTGCCAGCAGCCCGAGACAGGGGGCCCAGTTGGTTCAGTACTTC

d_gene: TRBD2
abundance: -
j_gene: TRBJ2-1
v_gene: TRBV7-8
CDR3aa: CASSLNAGLARQFF
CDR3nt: TGTGCCAGTAGCCTCAATGCCGGACTAGCGAGGCAGTTCTTC

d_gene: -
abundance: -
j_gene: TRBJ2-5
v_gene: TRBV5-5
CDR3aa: CASSLAPGRVQETQYF
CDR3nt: TGTGCCAGCAGCCTCGCGCCCGGGCGCGTCCAAGAGACCCAGTACTTC

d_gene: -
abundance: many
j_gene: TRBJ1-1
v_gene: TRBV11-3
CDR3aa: CASSKWGSAEAFF
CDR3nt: TGTGCCAGCAGTAAGTGGGGTAGCGCTGAAGCTTTCTTT

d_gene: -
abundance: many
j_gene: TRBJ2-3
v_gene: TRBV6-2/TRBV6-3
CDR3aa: CASSYLADTDTQYF
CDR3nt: TGTGCCAGCAGTTACCTAGCAGACACAGATACGCAGTATTTT

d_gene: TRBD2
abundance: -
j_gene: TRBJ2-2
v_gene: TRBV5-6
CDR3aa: CASSSLTSGRDSGELFF
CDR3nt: TGTGCCAGCAGCTCTCTGACTAGCGGGAGGGATTCCGGGGAGCTGTTTTTT

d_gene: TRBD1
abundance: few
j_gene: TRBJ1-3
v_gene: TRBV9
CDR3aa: CASSVGTASGNTIYF
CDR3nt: TGTGCCAGCAGCGTTGGGACAGCCTCTGGAAACACCATATATTTT

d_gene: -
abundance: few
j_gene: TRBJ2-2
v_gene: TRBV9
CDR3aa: CASVDTSFPGELFF
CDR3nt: TGTGCCAGCGTCGACACTAGCTTCCCCGGGGAGCTGTTTTTT

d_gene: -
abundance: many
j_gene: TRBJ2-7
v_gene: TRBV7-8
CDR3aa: CASSLAWGTSSDEQYF
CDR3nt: TGTGCCAGCAGCTTAGCGTGGGGGACATCGTCCGACGAGCAGTACTTC

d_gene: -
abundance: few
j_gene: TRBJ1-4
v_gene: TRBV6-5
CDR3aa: CASSYSRGDEKLFF
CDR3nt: TGTGCCAGCAGTTACTCCAGGGGTGATGAAAAACTGTTTTTT

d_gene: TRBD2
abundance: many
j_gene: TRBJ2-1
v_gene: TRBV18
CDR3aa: CASSDTSGSSYNEQFF
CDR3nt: TGTGCCAGCTCAGACACTAGCGGGAGCTCCTACAATGAGCAGTTCTTC

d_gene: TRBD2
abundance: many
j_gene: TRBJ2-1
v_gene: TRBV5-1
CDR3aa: CASSLEAGVYNEQFF
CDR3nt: TGCGCCAGCAGCTTGGAAGCGGGAGTCTACAATGAGCAGTTCTTC

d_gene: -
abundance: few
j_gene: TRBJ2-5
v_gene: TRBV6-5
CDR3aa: CASSYTPGGGETQYF
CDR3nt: TGTGCCAGCAGTTACACTCCTGGGGGCGGCGAGACCCAGTACTTC

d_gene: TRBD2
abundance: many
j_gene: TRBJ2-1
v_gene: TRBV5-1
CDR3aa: CASSLSGASRKEQFF
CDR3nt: TGCGCCAGCAGTTTAAGCGGGGCTTCCCGCAAAGAGCAGTTCTTC